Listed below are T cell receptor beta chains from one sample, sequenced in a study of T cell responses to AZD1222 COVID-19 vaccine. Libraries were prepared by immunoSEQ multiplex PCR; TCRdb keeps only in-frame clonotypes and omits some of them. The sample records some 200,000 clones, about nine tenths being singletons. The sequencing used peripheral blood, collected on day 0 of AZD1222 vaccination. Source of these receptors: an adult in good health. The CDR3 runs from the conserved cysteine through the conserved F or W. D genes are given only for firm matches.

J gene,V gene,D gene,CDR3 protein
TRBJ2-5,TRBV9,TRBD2,CASSDFPPPAGITETQYF
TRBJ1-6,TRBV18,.,CASSPKSGTSPLHF
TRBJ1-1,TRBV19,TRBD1,CASSILDRVNTEAFF
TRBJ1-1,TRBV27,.,CASSLADGTEAFF
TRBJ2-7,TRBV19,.,CASRRETGTSSEQYF
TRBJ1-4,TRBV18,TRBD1,CASSLLPGQSNEKLFF
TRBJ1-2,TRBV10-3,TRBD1,CAITGTGSRSYGYTF
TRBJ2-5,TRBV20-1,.,CSAHREETQYF
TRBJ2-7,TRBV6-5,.,CASIGRGGYYEQYF
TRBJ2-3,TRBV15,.,CATSNPPGLSTDTQYF
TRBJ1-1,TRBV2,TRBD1,CASSSTGGGTEAFF
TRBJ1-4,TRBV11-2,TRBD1,CASSFSETGTGNEKLFF
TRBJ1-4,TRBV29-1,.,CSVEGGNEKLFF
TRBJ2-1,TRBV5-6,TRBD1,CASSLWTGPYNEQFF
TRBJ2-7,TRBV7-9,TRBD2,CASSLLAGTYEQYF
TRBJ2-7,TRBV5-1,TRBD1,CASSAGQGLVEQYF
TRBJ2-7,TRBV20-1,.,CSASEIGEYYEQYF
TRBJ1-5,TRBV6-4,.,CASSDDNDPLGSNQPQHF
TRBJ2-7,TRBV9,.,CASSPRGEGTYEQYF
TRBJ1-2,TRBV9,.,CASSASGTQYGYTF
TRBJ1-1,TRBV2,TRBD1,CASSATPGGAEAFF
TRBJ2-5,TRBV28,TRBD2,CASSFSLGSGSTQETQYF
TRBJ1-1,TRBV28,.,CASSLIGKNTEAFF
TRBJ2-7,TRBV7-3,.,CASSHPGRPPRYREQYF
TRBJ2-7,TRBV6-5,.,CASSYSGTAGEQYF
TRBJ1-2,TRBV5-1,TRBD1,CASSSSGTGNYGYTF
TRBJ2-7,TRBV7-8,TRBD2,CASSFAGTSGRVNEQYF
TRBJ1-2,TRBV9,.,CASSTRLGDYGYTF
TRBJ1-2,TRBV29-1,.,CSVEWGVAGYTF
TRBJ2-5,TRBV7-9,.,CASEGGANQETQYF
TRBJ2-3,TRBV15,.,CATSTTIFAPGTDTQYF
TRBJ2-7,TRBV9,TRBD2,CASSVAGLAGTYEQYF
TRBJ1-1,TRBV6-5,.,CASSPTDKLNTEAFF
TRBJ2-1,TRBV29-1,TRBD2,CSVGGTSGRYNEQFF
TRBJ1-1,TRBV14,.,CASSQDRLENTEAFF
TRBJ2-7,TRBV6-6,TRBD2,CASSYSGREQSYEQYF
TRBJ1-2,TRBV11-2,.,CASSSPRRTAYGYTF
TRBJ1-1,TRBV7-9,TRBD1,CASSLSGGSITEAFF
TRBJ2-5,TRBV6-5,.,CASSFPSGAETQYF
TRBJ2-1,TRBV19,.,CASSKLDLSYNEQFF
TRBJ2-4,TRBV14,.,CASSQEGSGIQYF
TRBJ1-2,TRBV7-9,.,CASSFASNYGYTF
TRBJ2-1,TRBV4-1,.,CASSQGGRSVF
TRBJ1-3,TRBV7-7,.,CASSLDRGSGNTIYF
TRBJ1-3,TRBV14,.,CASSQAGAGNTIYF
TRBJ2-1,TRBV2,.,CASSELLGGGEQFF
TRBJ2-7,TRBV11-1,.,CASSLGGGTYEQYF
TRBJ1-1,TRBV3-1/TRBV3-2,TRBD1,CASSQEQGAETEAFF
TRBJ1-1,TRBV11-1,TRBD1,CASRTAGQLEAFF
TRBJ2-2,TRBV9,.,CASSVALWDSNTGELFF
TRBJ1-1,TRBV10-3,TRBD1,CAITDRGETEAFF
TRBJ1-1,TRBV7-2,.,CASSPYLEAFF
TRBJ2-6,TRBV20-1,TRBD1,CSASDRGYGANVLTF
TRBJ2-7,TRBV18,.,CASSPPGRDEQYF
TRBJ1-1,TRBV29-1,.,CSVGAASRNTEAFF
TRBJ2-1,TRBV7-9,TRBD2,CASSLAGSSYNEQFF
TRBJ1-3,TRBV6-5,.,CATQNSVGYGNTIYF
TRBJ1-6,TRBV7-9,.,CASRPTGAANSPLHF
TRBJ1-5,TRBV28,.,CASRLQGDQPQHF
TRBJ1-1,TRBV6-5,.,CASFTRDPDTEAFF